Sequencing of this T cell receptor (beta chain) was carried out in a study of T-cell memory formation after mild COVID-19. Study observations and caveats: The pre-infection memory compartment contained some responding clones, suggesting cross-reactive memory joined. The SARS-CoV-2 specificity of second-wave clones reaching peak at day 37 remained unverified. Chiefly within CM and EM were the contracting CD4+ clones; CD8+ ones were within EMRA.

This clonotype was observed at least ten times. Its specificity is unknown. V was pared by 1 base and J by 7 bases, with 9 bases of the junction left unmatched. Germline V gene sequence: CDR1 SGHVS, CDR2 FQNEAQ. The CDR3 spans 16 residues. 5'RACE with constant-segment primers built TCRalpha and TCRbeta cDNA libraries with UMIs. TCRdb processed the 5' RACE reads anew with MiXCR; each CDR3 protein has one entry. There are 13,000 to 15,000 distinct CDR3 sequences in the sample; roughly a fifth occur only once, and about 60% lies in the top ten. The chain has TRBV7-8 and TRBJ2-1, with 8 bases lining up with TRBD1. Material: PBMCs or a T cell subset sorted from them (not recorded which). The clonotype was recovered from a young man who had mild COVID-19 (a few samples of this study predate the infection). Cell type and time point are not known. Here the CDR3 reads CASSLVTGQGRNEQFF. As DNA, the CDR3 is TGTGCCAGCAGCTTAGTTACAGGACAGGGAAGGAATGAGCAGTTCTTC. Filled out from reference TRBV7-8 and TRBJ2-1, the complete variable domain reads GAGVSQSPRYKVAKRGQDVALRCDPISGHVSLFWYQQALGQGPEFLTYFQNEAQLDKSGLPSDRFFAERPEGSVSTLKIQRTQQEDSAVYLCASSLVTGQGRNEQFFGPGTRLTVL.